These 15 T cell receptor beta chains were sequenced from one sample in a study of memory CD8 T cells in hepatitis C reinfection. Noted time point: peak reinfection, 3 to 8 weeks after reinfection detection. Sorted cells were sequenced directly ex vivo without any in vitro expansion. TCRdb's table, derived via immunoSEQ multiplex PCR, lists solely in-frame clones and lacks some. The sample includes 35,000 to 50,000 clones, 70% to 90% of them seen just once. Sequencing was carried out using naive CD8+ T cells sorted from blood. The origin of the receptors is a man between 18 and 29 years old with hepatitis C virus infection.

The chain has TRBV27 and TRBJ1-5, with 9 bases identical to TRBD1. CDR3 size: 15 residues. The germline V gene encodes CDR1 MNHEY and CDR2 SMNVEV (reference sequence). V shed 5 bases and J 7 bases; nucleotides not matched to a gene: 9. This chain's CDR3 is CASSLTGQGGQPQHF. The CDR3 nucleotides are TGTGCCAGCAGTCTGACGGGACAGGGCGGGCAGCCCCAGCATTTT.

Comments on this clone: At one end, the junction sequence differs from germline, possibly due to a read error. The V gene is TRBV9, the J gene TRBJ2-2, with D possibly being TRBD2 (5 bases). CDR1 is SGDLS and CDR2 is YYNGEE in the germline V gene. This CDR3 is 14 amino acids long. In nucleotides, the CDR3 is TGTGCCAGCGGCGTAGGACTGAACACCGGGGAGCTGTTTTTT. Its translation: CASGVGLNTGELFF.

In DNA, the CDR3 is TGCAGCGTTGTGGGCAGGGGCATGAACACTGAAGCTTTCTTT. Protein: CSVVGRGMNTEAFF. This chain links TRBV29-1 with TRBJ1-1, with D maybe TRBD1 (6 bases). With 4 bases removed from V and 0 bases from J, the gap between germline ends came to 12 bases. CDR1 SQVTM and CDR2 ANQGSEA come from the germline V gene. The CDR3 runs to 14 residues.

V usage is TRBV7-8 and J usage is TRBJ1-5, with 11 positions matching TRBD1. Germline V CDR1 and CDR2: SGHVS, FQNEAQ. The CDR3 is 15 residues long. V lost 4 bases to trimming and J lost 6 bases; unmatched junction nucleotides: 5. The CDR3, as DNA: TGTGCCAGCAGCTCACCGGGACAGGGGGTTCAGCCCCAGCATTTT. The encoded protein is CASSSPGQGVQPQHF.

The rearrangement joins TRBV7-2 to TRBJ2-5; 7 bases are shared with TRBD2. The DNA end is a closer match to TRBJ2-7, so the J assignment may be wrong. This CDR3 is built from 15 residues. The germline V gene has CDR1 SGHTA and CDR2 FQGNSA. In DNA form, the CDR3 reads TGTGCCAGCACCACCTTTTCTAGCGGAGACTACGAGCAGTACTTC. It specifies CASTTFSSGDYEQYF.

The rearrangement links TRBV6-6 to TRBJ2-3; 11 bases agree with TRBD1. V lost 4 bases to trimming and J lost 4 bases; unmatched junction nucleotides: 7. CDR1 and CDR2 from the germline V gene are MNHNY and SVGAGI (reference sequence). This CDR3 has 16 residues. The CDR3 DNA reads TGTGCCAGCAGTTTCTCCCCGGGACAGGGGGCAGATACGCAGTATTTT. Its protein product is CASSFSPGQGADTQYF.

The gene calls are TRBV4-3 and TRBJ2-1; 13 nucleotides align to TRBD2. Germline V gives CDR1 LGHNA, CDR2 YSLEER. J was trimmed by 5 bases and V by 4 bases; bases with no gene match: 8. The CDR3 is 17 residues long. The CDR3 nucleotides read TGCGCCAGCAGCCGGGGAACGGGACTAGCGGGGAACAATGAGCAGTTCTTC. The encoded protein is CASSRGTGLAGNNEQFF.

The rearrangement joins TRBV29-1 to TRBJ2-1, with 14 bases that match TRBD2. The germline CDR1 and CDR2 sequences are SQVTM and ANQGSEA. J lost 0 bases, V lost 5 bases, and 6 bases had no gene match. The CDR3 is 17 residues long. CDR3 residues: CSVTPGTSGSSYNEQFF. DNA for the CDR3: TGCAGCGTTACTCCCGGGACTAGCGGGAGCTCCTACAATGAGCAGTTCTTC.

Comment on this clone: One junction end disagrees with the germline gene, perhaps due to a read error. The V and J genes are TRBV9 and TRBJ2-5, with 7 bases lining up with TRBD2. This CDR3 is 15 amino acids long. In germline, CDR1 is SGDLS, CDR2 YYNGEE. The CDR3 here is CASSVAASGLEAQYF. As DNA, the CDR3 is TGTGCCAGCAGCGTAGCGGCTAGCGGATTAGAGGCCCAGTACTTC.

This clone was detected only a few times. The rearrangement links TRBV9 to TRBJ2-5; TRBD1 agrees at 9 bases. The CDR3 consists of 15 residues. Germline CDR1 SGDLS, CDR2 YYNGEE. Trimming at V came to 4 bases and at J to 5 bases, leaving 9 bases not matched to a gene. CDR3 nucleotide sequence: TGTGCCAGCAGCATTGCCGGGACAGGGATCGAGACCCAGTACTTC. Its protein is CASSIAGTGIETQYF.

The J gene is TRBJ1-3, the V gene TRBV7-9, with D possibly matching TRBD1 (6 bases). Germline V CDR1 and CDR2: SEHNR, FQNEAQ (reference sequence). V was cut by 5 bases and J by 0 bases, with 14 bases left in between. The length of the CDR3 is 16 residues. CDR3 bases: TGTGCCAGCAGCGGGTCGACAGGCTACTCTGGAAACACCATATATTTT. Translation gives CASSGSTGYSGNTIYF.

The chain links TRBV5-6 to TRBJ2-1; 13 nucleotides agree with TRBD2. V gave up 2 bases and J gave up 8 bases; unmatched junction bases: 7. The CDR3 sequence is 16 residues long. Germline V CDR1 and CDR2: SGHDT, YYEEEE. CDR3 loop: CASSLGLAGVGDEQFF. CDR3 DNA: TGTGCCAGCAGCTTAGGACTAGCGGGAGTGGGGGATGAGCAGTTCTTC. Using reference TRBV5-6 and TRBJ2-1 for the parts outside the CDR3, the full variable domain is DAGVTQSPTHLIKTRGQQVTLRCSPKSGHDTVSWYQQALGQGPQFIFQYYEEEERQRGNFPDRFSGHQFPNYSSELNVNALLLGDSALYLCASSLGLAGVGDEQFFGPGTRLTVL.

In DNA, the CDR3 is TGTGCCAGCAGTTACGTGGCGGGGGGGCCCTACGAGCAGTACGTC. It specifies CASSYVAGGPYEQYV. The V and J genes are TRBV6-8 and TRBJ2-7; TRBD2 matches at 9 bases. CDR3 length: 15 amino acids. Germline V gene sequence: CDR1 MNHGY, CDR2 SAAAGT. The V segment lost 2 bases and the J segment 2 bases; nucleotides outside the gene matches: 4.

This clone was found a few times. The V call is TRBV4-3, the J call TRBJ1-2, with D perhaps matching TRBD1 (6 bases). The CDR3 is made up of 13 amino acids. V lost 4 bases to trimming and J lost 6 bases, with 12 bases between them. Germline loops: CDR1 LGHNA, CDR2 YSLEER. The CDR3 sequence: CASSPRGGDGYTF. DNA of the CDR3: TGCGCCAGCAGCCCACGAGGGGGGGATGGCTACACCTTC.

The chain joins TRBV7-9 to TRBJ2-1, with 9 bases identical to TRBD2. CDR1 SEHNR and CDR2 FQNEAQ come from the germline V gene (reference sequence). V dropped 4 bases and J dropped 10; count of bases not matched to a gene: 17. The CDR3 runs to 17 residues. The CDR3 sequence: CASSSVGSVAGGWEQFF. The CDR3 DNA is TGTGCCAGCAGCTCGGTTGGGAGTGTTGCGGGGGGGTGGGAGCAGTTCTTC. Full variable domain (remainder filled in from reference TRBV7-9 and TRBJ2-1): DTGVSQNPRHKITKRGQNVTFRCDPISEHNRLYWYRQTLGQGPEFLTYFQNEAQLEKSRLLSDRFSAERPKGSFSTLEIQRTEQGDSAMYLCASSSVGSVAGGWEQFFGPGTRLTVL.